Reported below is one T cell receptor (beta chain). Its antigen is as yet unknown. Assay used: immunoSEQ multiplex PCR; TCRdb lists only in-frame clones, some missing. The sample lists 90,000 to 150,000 clones, 88% occurring once. After removal of 7 bases from V and 9 bases from J, the junction contained 9 bases not matched to a gene. This CDR3 comprises 14 residues. Per the germline V gene, CDR1 is MNHEY and CDR2 is SVGAGI. The data originate from a study of T cell responses to AZD1222 COVID-19 vaccine. The study, taken as a whole, reports: Vaccination with two AZD1222 doses was followed by a rise in Spike-specific TCR breadth and depth. In the spike-specific TCR repertoire, nearly half reportedly target unmutated variant regions. Among the donors, most were white British and more were female, and clonal diversity was possibly underestimated.

Sequencing was performed on peripheral blood, taken 28 days after the second AZD1222 dose. The chain recombines TRBV6-5 with TRBJ2-1; TRBD2 matches at 10 bases. This clonotype was obtained from an adult who received the AZD1222 COVID-19 vaccine. The CDR3 sequence: CASTPSGSHPEQFF. Here the CDR3 DNA reads TGTGCCAGCACACCTAGCGGGAGTCACCCTGAGCAGTTCTTC.